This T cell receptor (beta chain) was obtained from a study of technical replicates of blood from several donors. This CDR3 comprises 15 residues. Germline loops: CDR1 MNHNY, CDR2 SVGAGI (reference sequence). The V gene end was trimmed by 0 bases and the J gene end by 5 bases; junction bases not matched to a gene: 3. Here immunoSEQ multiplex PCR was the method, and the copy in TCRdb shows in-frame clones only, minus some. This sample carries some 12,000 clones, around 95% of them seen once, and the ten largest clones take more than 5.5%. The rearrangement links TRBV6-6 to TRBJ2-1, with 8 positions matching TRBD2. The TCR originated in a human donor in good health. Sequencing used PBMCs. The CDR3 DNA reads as TGTGCCAGCAGTTACTCGATACTAGCGGACAATGAGCAGTTCTTC. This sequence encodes CASSYSILADNEQFF.